The 10 T cell receptor beta chains in this list originate from one sample, sequenced in a study of Graves' ophthalmopathy and Graves' hyperthyroidism. The authors amplified TCR beta CDR3 regions, and they did so from RNA transcripts for repertoire sequencing. First-round RT-PCR employed HTBI primers, with a second-round multiplex PCR after it. MiXCR was run by TCRdb on the multiplex PCR reads, yielding one entry per CDR3 protein. The sample has 500,000 to 700,000 distinct CDR3 sequences, 20% to 25% seen once. The sequenced material came from peripheral blood. All receptors derive from a woman between 18 and 29 years old with stable Graves' hyperthyroidism. Some clones in this sample may be carry-over from other donors' samples.

This clonotype was counted a few times. V is TRBV29-1 and J is TRBJ1-1, with TRBD1 as a possible D gene (5 bases). Deletions cut 7 bases from V and 2 bases from J, with 14 bases between. In germline, CDR1 is SQVTM, CDR2 ANQGSEA. This CDR3 is built from 13 residues. CDR3 DNA sequence: TGCAGCGGGGGGGGGAACTTCAACACTGAAGCTTTCTTT. Translating gives CSGGGNFNTEAFF.

The rearrangement joins TRBV27 to TRBJ2-7, with D perhaps TRBD1 (6 bases). CDR1 is MNHEY and CDR2 is SMNVEV in the germline V gene (reference sequence). This CDR3 comprises 16 residues. Trimming took off 0 bases at V and 5 bases at J, with 17 bases between the two ends. The CDR3 is CASSLSTGTRVNEQYF. The CDR3 DNA reads TGTGCCAGCAGTTTATCTACCGGGACAAGGGTAAACGAGCAGTACTTC.

In this sample, this clonotype turned up a few times. V is TRBV7-9 and J is TRBJ2-2; D may correspond to TRBD1 or TRBD2 (6 bases each). Trimming shortened V by 10 bases and J by 1 base, and 13 bases separated the two germline ends. Germline V gives CDR1 SEHNR, CDR2 FQNEAQ (reference sequence). The CDR3 totals 14 residues. CDR3: CATRGGMNTGELFF. CDR3 nucleotides: TGTGCCACCAGGGGAGGAATGAACACCGGGGAGCTGTTTTTT.

At least ten counts were recorded for this clonotype. CDR3 sequence: CASSLGGVGETQYF. CDR3 in DNA: TGTGCCAGCAGCTTGGGGGGGGTGGGAGAGACCCAGTACTTC. The chain is built from TRBV11-2 and TRBJ2-5, with 7 bases that match TRBD2. J gave up 4 bases and V 3 bases, and 5 bases lay outside the gene matches. The CDR3 is 14 residues long. The germline V gene encodes CDR1 SGHAT and CDR2 FQNNGV. Combining the CDR3 with reference TRBV11-2 and TRBJ2-5 gives the whole variable domain EAGVAQSPRYKIIEKRQSVAFWCNPISGHATLYWYQQILGQGPKLLIQFQNNGVVDDSQLPKDRFSAERLKGVDSTLKIQPAKLEDSAVYLCASSLGGVGETQYFGPGTRLLVL.

This chain uses TRBV15 with TRBJ1-3, with D possibly TRBD1 on 5 matching bases. CDR3 length equals 14 residues. Per the germline V gene, CDR1 is LNHNV and CDR2 is YYDKDF (reference sequence). V was cut by 2 bases and J by 2 bases, with 7 bases left in between. The DNA for the CDR3 is TGTGCCACCAGCAGATGGGACCCTGGAAACACCATATATTTT. Translation: CATSRWDPGNTIYF. Using reference TRBV15 and TRBJ1-3 for the parts outside the CDR3, the full variable domain is DAMVIQNPRYQVTQFGKPVTLSCSQTLNHNVMYWYQQKSSQAPKLLFHYYDKDFNNEADTPDNFQSRRPNTSFCFLDIRSPGLGDTAMYLCATSRWDPGNTIYFGEGSWLTVV.

This chain connects TRBV28 to TRBJ1-5; D is perhaps TRBD1 (5 bases). V was clipped by 5 bases and J by 0 bases, with 14 bases between them. The V gene's germline CDR1 is MDHEN and CDR2 SYDVKM. The CDR3 runs 16 residues. CDR3 DNA sequence: TGTGCCAGCAGTCCCGGGACCTTTTATAGCAATCAGCCCCAGCATTTT. Protein product: CASSPGTFYSNQPQHF.

This clonotype was seen at least ten times. The CDR3 protein is CSVNRVLNTEAFF. The CDR3 bases are TGCAGCGTGAACAGGGTTCTGAACACTGAAGCTTTCTTT. V gene TRBV29-1 combines with J gene TRBJ1-1; D may be TRBD1 (6 bases). Germline V gene lookup returns CDR1 SQVTM and CDR2 ANQGSEA. The CDR3 covers 13 residues. V was clipped by 6 bases and J by 0 bases, with 11 bases between them.

This clonotype was recorded at least ten times. The genes are TRBV12-3 or TRBV12-4 and TRBJ2-3; a possible D gene is TRBD1 (5 bases). Trimming took 6 bases from V and 6 from J, leaving 19 bases between them. The CDR3 runs 15 residues. CDR3 nucleotide sequence: TGTGCCAGCAGCTCCGGCCAGGGAAAATGGGATACGCAGTATTTT. Encoded protein: CASSSGQGKWDTQYF.

This chain links TRBV6-2 or TRBV6-3 with TRBJ2-7, with TRBD2 matching over 8 bases. This CDR3 region has 20 residues. Trimming at V came to 2 bases and at J to 3 bases, leaving 21 bases not matched to a gene. From germline, CDR1 is MNHEY and CDR2 SVGEGT. The CDR3 protein is CASSYMILPLREGLNYEQYF. The CDR3 nucleotides read TGTGCCAGCAGTTACATGATTTTGCCCCTTCGGGAGGGCCTCAACTACGAGCAGTACTTC.

The rearrangement uses TRBV30 and TRBJ1-2; D is uncertain. Trimming removed 5 bases at V and 0 bases at J, with 4 bases between. This CDR3 region has 11 residues. Per the germline V gene, CDR1 is GTSNPN and CDR2 is SVGIG (reference sequence). The CDR3 DNA follows: TGTGCCTGGGGCACTAACTATGGCTACACCTTC. Translation gives CAWGTNYGYTF.